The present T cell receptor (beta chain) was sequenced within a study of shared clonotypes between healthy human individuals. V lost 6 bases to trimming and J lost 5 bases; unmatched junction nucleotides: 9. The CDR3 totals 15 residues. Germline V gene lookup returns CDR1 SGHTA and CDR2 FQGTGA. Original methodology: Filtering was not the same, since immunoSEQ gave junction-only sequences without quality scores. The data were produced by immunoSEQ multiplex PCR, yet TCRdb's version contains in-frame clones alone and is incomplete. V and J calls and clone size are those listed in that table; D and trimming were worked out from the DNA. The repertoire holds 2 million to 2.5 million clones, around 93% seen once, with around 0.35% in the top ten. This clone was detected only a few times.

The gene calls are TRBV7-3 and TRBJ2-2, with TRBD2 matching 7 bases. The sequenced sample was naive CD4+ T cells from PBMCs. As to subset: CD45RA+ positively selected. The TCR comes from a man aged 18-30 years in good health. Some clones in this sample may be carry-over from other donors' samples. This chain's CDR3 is CASRLAGAGTGELFF. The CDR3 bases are TGTGCCAGCAGATTGGCGGGAGCGGGGACCGGGGAGCTGTTTTTT.